Below are 18 T cell receptor beta chains sequenced from a single sample in a study of technical replicates of blood from several donors. This table comes from immunoSEQ multiplex PCR, and its TCRdb copy is limited to in-frame clones, with some not included. This table holds about 70,000 clones, 80% to 95% found once. The material sequenced was T cells isolated from PBMCs. The receptors were sampled from a human donor in good health.

The chain couples TRBV6-6 to TRBJ1-2; D may be TRBD1 (6 bases). Looked up from germline, CDR1 is MNHNY and CDR2 is SVGAGI (reference sequence). The CDR3 is made up of 15 amino acids. Trimming took off 2 bases at V and 4 bases at J, with 14 bases between the two ends. The CDR3: CASSYATGYLYGYTF. The CDR3 DNA reads as TGTGCCAGCAGTTACGCGACAGGATATCTCTATGGCTACACCTTC.

The chain carries TRBV10-2 and TRBJ2-5, with TRBD2 as a possible D gene (6 bases). V was pared by 5 bases and J by 4 bases, with 8 bases between. Germline assignment: CDR1 WSHSY and CDR2 SAAADI. CDR3 length equals 12 residues. CDR3 in amino acids: CASSPGLETQYF. DNA of the CDR3: TGCGCCAGCAGTCCGGGACTAGAGACCCAGTACTTC.

DNA for the CDR3: TGTGCCAGCAGCCCCAGCATCAACTCTAGGGAGACCCAGTACTTC. Translation: CASSPSINSRETQYF. The chain is built from TRBV9 and TRBJ2-5; D call uncertain. From germline, CDR1 is SGDLS and CDR2 YYNGEE. V was clipped by 4 bases and J by 5 bases, with 18 bases between them. CDR3 length equals 15 residues.

This clone was seen once. This sequence joins TRBV7-9 and TRBJ2-6; a possible D gene is TRBD1 (6 bases). With 5 bases removed from V and 0 bases from J, the gap between germline ends came to 11 bases. The germline gives CDR1 SEHNR, CDR2 FQNEAQ (reference sequence). This CDR3 region has 16 residues. The CDR3 coding sequence is TGTGCCAGCAGCGTTTCAGGGGTCTCTGGGGCCAACGTCCTGACTTTC. This translates into CASSVSGVSGANVLTF.

The table lists this clone with a few counts. This sequence joins TRBV5-5 and TRBJ2-7; D is perhaps TRBD1 (5 bases). There are 17 residues in the CDR3. Trimming removed 0 bases from V and 3 bases from J, with 19 bases in between. Germline V gene sequence: CDR1 SGHKS, CDR2 YYEKEE (reference sequence). CDR3 DNA: TGTGCCAGCAGCTTGGGAAGCAGGGCCTTCCCCTACTACGAGCAGTACTTC. This translates into CASSLGSRAFPYYEQYF.

The chain combines TRBV5-1 with TRBJ1-5; TRBD1 matches at 7 bases. This CDR3 has 15 amino acids. Germline assignment: CDR1 SGHRS and CDR2 YFSETQ. The junction had 3 bases not matched to a gene; V was cut back by 3 bases and J by 0 bases. CDR3 nucleotides: TGCGCCAGCAGCTCAACAGGGGATAGCAATCAGCCCCAGCATTTT. Residues: CASSSTGDSNQPQHF.

This clone was seen more than once but under ten times. This sequence joins TRBV11-2 and TRBJ1-1, with no clear D. V shed 5 bases and J shed 5 bases, with 6 bases lying between them. The CDR3 is made up of 11 amino acids. Germline V gene lookup returns CDR1 SGHAT and CDR2 FQNNGV. In DNA form, the CDR3 reads TGTGCCAGCAGCATACTAACTGAAGCTTTCTTT. It encodes CASSILTEAFF.

The J gene is TRBJ2-3, the V gene TRBV27; no clear D. The CDR3 is 15 residues long. Germline V gives CDR1 MNHEY, CDR2 SMNVEV (reference sequence). V dropped 3 bases and J dropped 0 bases, with 10 bases sitting between them. The CDR3 nucleotides are TGTGCCAGCAGTTTTGCCGGTCCTAGCACAGATACGCAGTATTTT. It specifies CASSFAGPSTDTQYF.

The chain is built from TRBV6-1 and TRBJ1-4, with 10 bases lining up with TRBD1. The CDR3 runs 12 residues. Trimming took 8 bases from V and 7 from J; bases not matched to a gene: 1. The germline gives CDR1 MNHNS, CDR2 SASEGT. The DNA for the CDR3 is TGTGCCAGCGGGACAGGGGTTGAAAAACTGTTTTTT. It yields the protein CASGTGVEKLFF.

The chain has TRBV28 and TRBJ1-1; 7 nucleotides agree with TRBD1. This CDR3 has 18 amino acids. Germline V gives CDR1 MDHEN, CDR2 SYDVKM. With V trimmed by 4 bases and J by 0 bases, 14 bases remained unmatched. CDR3: CASSYVQTGLLMNTEAFF. In nucleotides, the CDR3 is TGTGCCAGCAGTTACGTTCAGACAGGGTTACTGATGAACACTGAAGCTTTCTTT.

CDR3 bases: TGTGCCAGCAGCCCGGGACAGGGCTCTGAAGCTTTCTTT. Translated, it gives CASSPGQGSEAFF. The chain employs TRBV11-2 and TRBJ1-1, with TRBD1 matching 9 bases. With V trimmed by 5 bases and J by 6 bases, 4 bases remained unmatched. This CDR3 has 13 residues. Germline V gene sequence: CDR1 SGHAT, CDR2 FQNNGV.

V gene TRBV30 combines with J gene TRBJ2-5, with TRBD2 matching over 12 bases. The CDR3 runs 13 residues. Germline V gene data show CDR1 as GTSNPN and CDR2 as SVGIG (reference sequence). With V trimmed by 6 bases and J by 4 bases, 3 bases remained unmatched. The CDR3 is CACPLAGGETQYF. CDR3 nucleotide sequence: TGTGCCTGCCCACTAGCGGGAGGAGAGACCCAGTACTTC.

The V and J genes are TRBV28 and TRBJ1-1; TRBD1 matches 7 bases. The CDR3 has 14 residues. V trimming: 5 bases; J trimming: 6 bases; junction bases outside the gene matches: 9. Germline V gene data show CDR1 as MDHEN and CDR2 as SYDVKM. The CDR3 protein is CASSSPQGEAEAFF. Here the CDR3 DNA reads TGTGCCAGCAGTAGCCCCCAGGGGGAAGCTGAAGCTTTCTTT.

This chain uses TRBV13 with TRBJ2-5; possible D gene TRBD1, 5 bases. Germline CDR1 reads PRHDT; CDR2 reads FYEKMQ (reference sequence). The CDR3 has 16 residues. Trimming removed 5 bases from V and 1 base from J, with 17 bases in between. DNA of the CDR3: TGTGCCAGCAGCCTACAACAGGAGTCCCTCCAAGAGACCCAGTACTTC. Protein product: CASSLQQESLQETQYF. Variable domain in full (rest from reference TRBV13 and TRBJ2-5): AAGVIQSPRHLIKEKRETATLKCYPIPRHDTVYWYQQGPGQDPQFLISFYEKMQSDKGSIPDRFSAQQFSDYHSELNMSSLELGDSALYFCASSLQQESLQETQYFGPGTRLLVL.

This clone was found once. The chain combines TRBV2 with TRBJ1-2; D not certain. CDR3 length equals 14 residues. Germline V lookup: CDR1 SNHLY, CDR2 FYNNEI. V was clipped by 3 bases and J by 7 bases, with 15 bases between them. Here the CDR3 reads CASSESPPMRGYTF. The DNA for the CDR3 is TGTGCCAGCAGTGAGAGTCCTCCTATGCGTGGCTACACCTTC.

This chain links TRBV5-1 with TRBJ2-7; weak D call: TRBD2 (6 bases). CDR3 length: 11 residues. Germline CDR1 is SGHRS and CDR2 is YFSETQ. The V end was cut by 4 bases, the J end by 4 bases, with 6 bases between. The CDR3 DNA follows: TGCGCCAGCAGCGGGGGGTACGAGCAGTACTTC. As protein: CASSGGYEQYF. Drawing the rest from reference TRBV5-1 and TRBJ2-7, the complete variable domain is KAGVTQTPRYLIKTRGQQVTLSCSPISGHRSVSWYQQTPGQGLQFLFEYFSETQRNKGNFPGRFSGRQFSNSRSEMNVSTLELGDSALYLCASSGGYEQYFGPGTRLTVT.

The rearrangement joins TRBV6-6 to TRBJ1-3; no clear D gene. Germline V gives CDR1 MNHNY, CDR2 SVGAGI (reference sequence). The CDR3 length is 14 residues. V lost 2 bases and J 2 bases, leaving 7 bases between the germline ends. CDR3 residues: CASSYRETGNTIYF. DNA for the CDR3: TGTGCCAGCAGTTACCGGGAGACTGGAAACACCATATATTTT.

The chain combines TRBV5-4 with TRBJ2-3; 7 bases are shared with TRBD2. From germline, CDR1 is SGHNT and CDR2 YYREEE (reference sequence). CDR3 size: 18 residues. V trimming: 0 bases; J trimming: 5 bases; junction bases outside the gene matches: 15. The CDR3 sequence is CASSLAEWSGTARDTQYF. The CDR3 DNA reads as TGTGCCAGCAGCTTGGCCGAGTGGAGCGGGACTGCTCGAGATACGCAGTATTTT.